Following are 26 T cell receptor beta chains from one sample sequenced in a study of tumour-infiltrating T cells in Burkitt lymphoma. The repertoire was sequenced with immunoSEQ multiplex PCR; TCRdb's copy has only in-frame clones and lacks some. The data hold approximately 14,000 clones, with over 75% observed a single time. Source material: tumor tissue. The origin of the receptors is a human donor with diffuse large B-cell lymphoma.

The chain links TRBV7-2 to TRBJ2-7; tentatively, D is TRBD1 or TRBD2 (5 bases each). CDR3 size: 12 residues. Trimming cost V 5 bases and J 9 bases, with 14 bases left between them. The germline V gene encodes CDR1 SGHTA and CDR2 FQGNSA. CDR3 residues: CASSRDVSWQYF. The DNA of the CDR3 is TGTGCCAGCAGCCGGGACGTAAGTTGGCAGTACTTC.

The V and J genes are TRBV18 and TRBJ1-4; D uncertain. CDR1 and CDR2 from the germline V gene are KGHSH and LQKENI. This CDR3 spans 15 amino acids. Trimming took 6 bases from V and 4 from J, leaving 15 bases between them. In DNA, the CDR3 is TGTGCCAGCTCGACCGACGGACCGAATAATGAAAAACTGTTTTTT. It specifies CASSTDGPNNEKLFF.

This chain links TRBV5-4 with TRBJ1-6; D not certain. In germline, CDR1 is SGHNT, CDR2 YYREEE (reference sequence). V was pared by 4 bases and J by 8 bases, with 7 bases between. This CDR3 has 12 amino acids. The CDR3 sequence is CASSHLDSPLHF. In DNA form, the CDR3 reads TGTGCCAGCAGCCATTTGGATTCACCCCTCCACTTT. Full variable domain (outside the CDR3, taken from reference TRBV5-4 and TRBJ1-6): ETGVTQSPTHLIKTRGQQVTLRCSSQSGHNTVSWYQQALGQGPQFIFQYYREEENGRGNFPPRFSGLQFPNYSSELNVNALELDDSALYLCASSHLDSPLHFGNGTRLTVT.

The chain uses TRBV7-9 and TRBJ2-1, with 11 bases identical to TRBD1. V shed 1 base, J shed 8 bases, and the junction held 13 bases outside the gene matches. CDR3 length equals 18 residues. Germline CDR1 reads SEHNR; CDR2 reads FQNEAQ (reference sequence). Here the CDR3 DNA reads TGTGCCAGCAGCTTAGAGCCCAGTTTCAGGGACAGGGGGTATGAGCAGTTCTTC. Translation gives CASSLEPSFRDRGYEQFF.

The J gene is TRBJ2-7, the V gene TRBV4-1; 7 positions match TRBD2. The CDR3 length is 14 residues. Trimming at V came to 1 base and at J to 2 bases, leaving 2 bases not matched to a gene. From germline, CDR1 is MGHRA and CDR2 YSYEKL. The CDR3 here is CASSQGAGTYEQYF. The CDR3 region has the DNA TGCGCCAGCAGCCAAGGAGCGGGGACCTACGAGCAGTACTTC.

The chain uses TRBV6-6 and TRBJ1-3; D unclear. V was shortened by 6 bases and J by 1 base, with 10 bases between the two germline ends. Germline V gene data show CDR1 as MNHNY and CDR2 as SVGAGI (reference sequence). The CDR3 has 14 amino acids. The CDR3 bases are TGTGCCAGCAGCCCCGGGGTATCTGGAAACACCATATATTTT. Its protein is CASSPGVSGNTIYF.

The rearrangement uses TRBV4-2 and TRBJ1-2; unclear D gene. V gave up 0 bases and J gave up 3 bases, with 20 bases separating them. This CDR3 comprises 18 residues. CDR1 is LGHNA, CDR2 YNFKEQ, per germline. Written as DNA, the CDR3 is TGTGCCAGCAGCCAAGAGGTAGGCGCTCCACGTCGGGACTATGGCTACACCTTC. Its translation is CASSQEVGAPRRDYGYTF.

This clone was found a few times. The rearrangement joins TRBV7-2 to TRBJ2-5; maybe TRBD1 (6 bases). V shed 7 bases and J shed 4 bases, with 16 bases lying between them. Germline CDR1 SGHTA, CDR2 FQGNSA. CDR3 length: 14 amino acids. Written as DNA, the CDR3 is TGTGCCAGCAAACCGCAGGGGAGTGTAGAGACCCAGTACTTC. Its protein is CASKPQGSVETQYF.

This sequence joins TRBV5-6 and TRBJ1-4, with TRBD1 as a possible D gene (6 bases). Germline loops: CDR1 SGHDT, CDR2 YYEEEE. The V and J ends lost 4 bases and 3 bases respectively, with 13 bases between them. The CDR3 is 15 amino acids. This CDR3 is CASSGRDTSNEKLFF. The CDR3 bases are TGTGCCAGCAGCGGGAGGGACACGTCTAATGAAAAACTGTTTTTT. The entire variable domain, with the rest obtained from reference TRBV5-6 and TRBJ1-4, is as follows: DAGVTQSPTHLIKTRGQQVTLRCSPKSGHDTVSWYQQALGQGPQFIFQYYEEEERQRGNFPDRFSGHQFPNYSSELNVNALLLGDSALYLCASSGRDTSNEKLFFGSGTQLSVL.

V is TRBV14 and J is TRBJ2-7; D might be TRBD1 (5 bases). From germline, CDR1 is SGHDN and CDR2 FVKESK. V was cut by 4 bases and J by 4 bases, with 20 bases left in between. This CDR3 is built from 16 residues. The DNA for the CDR3 is TGTGCCAGCAGCCCCATGAAAGGGGCCAGGGATTACGAGCAGTACTTC. Protein: CASSPMKGARDYEQYF.

The chain links TRBV6-5 to TRBJ1-5; 8 nucleotides align to TRBD1. Losses at the gene ends were 4 bases for V and 1 base for J; bases not matched to a gene: 6. CDR1 and CDR2 from the germline V gene are MNHEY and SVGAGI. CDR3 length: 16 amino acids. The chain's CDR3 is CASSSRGQASNQPQHF. For the CDR3, the DNA is TGTGCCAGCAGTTCGAGGGGACAGGCGAGCAATCAGCCCCAGCATTTT.

CDR3 in amino acids: CASSIGPTGYTF. Written as DNA, the CDR3 is TGTGCCAGTAGTATAGGTCCCACCGGCTACACCTTC. The rearrangement links TRBV19 to TRBJ1-2; no definite D call. V shed 1 base and J shed 8 bases, with 8 bases lying between them. Germline CDR1 LNHDA, CDR2 SQIVND (reference sequence). This CDR3 is 12 amino acids long.

The rearrangement joins TRBV15 to TRBJ2-3, with D tentatively TRBD2 (7 bases). The germline gives CDR1 LNHNV, CDR2 YYDKDF (reference sequence). V was cut by 1 base and J by 1 base, with 18 bases left in between. The CDR3 is 18 residues long. This chain's CDR3 is CATSRGTEAGARTDTQYF. CDR3 coding DNA: TGTGCCACCAGCAGAGGTACGGAGGCGGGGGCACGCACAGATACGCAGTATTTT.

In this sample, this clone turned up once. The rearrangement joins TRBV18 to TRBJ2-5, with D possibly matching TRBD2 (5 bases). Looked up from germline, CDR1 is KGHSH and CDR2 is LQKENI. There are 13 residues in the CDR3. With 6 bases removed from V and 5 bases from J, the gap between germline ends came to 13 bases. The CDR3 spells CASSRASGETQYF. The CDR3 region has the DNA TGTGCCAGCTCGAGGGCCTCCGGGGAGACCCAGTACTTC.

The V gene is TRBV5-6, the J gene TRBJ1-1; 11 bases agree with TRBD1. Germline values: CDR1 SGHDT, CDR2 YYEEEE. After removal of 6 bases from V and 4 bases from J, the junction contained 11 bases not matched to a gene. This CDR3 is 16 amino acids long. The CDR3 loop is CASNLPDRGPSTEAFF. The CDR3 nucleotides are TGTGCCAGCAACCTTCCGGACAGGGGGCCGAGCACTGAAGCTTTCTTT.

In its sample, this clone was seen a few times. The rearrangement joins TRBV9 to TRBJ2-1; 8 positions agree with TRBD2. V trimming: 0 bases; J trimming: 9 bases; junction bases outside the gene matches: 11. The germline V gene encodes CDR1 SGDLS and CDR2 YYNGEE. The CDR3 is 16 residues long. CDR3 loop: CASSVDALAVGGEQFF. CDR3 DNA sequence: TGTGCCAGCAGCGTAGACGCACTAGCGGTTGGGGGTGAGCAGTTCTTC. Together with reference TRBV9 and TRBJ2-1, the CDR3 gives the full variable domain: DSGVTQTPKHLITATGQRVTLRCSPRSGDLSVYWYQQSLDQGLQFLIQYYNGEERAKGNILERFSAQQFPDLHSELNLSSLELGDSALYFCASSVDALAVGGEQFFGPGTRLTVL.

The V and J genes are TRBV13 and TRBJ2-1; tentatively, D is TRBD2 (5 bases). Germline V lookup: CDR1 PRHDT, CDR2 FYEKMQ (reference sequence). The CDR3 loop spans 16 amino acids. The germline V and J ends were trimmed by 5 bases and 7 bases, with 21 bases remaining between them. CDR3 amino acids: CASSLLPDSKDNEQFF. DNA of the CDR3: TGTGCCAGCAGCCTCTTACCGGACTCAAAGGATAATGAGCAGTTCTTC.

This CDR3 reads CASSLGTGSGRPQHF. The CDR3 nucleotides read TGTGCCAGCAGCTTGGGGACAGGGAGTGGGCGGCCCCAGCATTTT. This rearrangement joins TRBV5-6 to TRBJ1-5; 8 bases fit TRBD1. V lost 0 bases, J lost 9 bases, and 8 bases stayed unmatched. The CDR3 has 15 amino acids. Germline lookup yields CDR1 SGHDT and CDR2 YYEEEE.

This sequence joins TRBV9 and TRBJ2-5, with 7 bases aligning to TRBD1. Germline CDR1 is SGDLS and CDR2 is YYNGEE. The CDR3 consists of 14 residues. The ends lost 3 bases at V and 4 bases at J; junction bases unmatched: 6. The CDR3 DNA is TGTGCCAGCAGCGGAGGGGGCCTGGGAGAGACCCAGTACTTC. It specifies CASSGGGLGETQYF.

Only a few counts were recorded for this clone. Different DNA sequences within this sample yield the same CDR3. Here the CDR3 reads CASSFYGYEQYF. CDR3 nucleotide sequence: TGTGCCAGCAGTTTTTACGGGTACGAGCAGTACTTC. The V and J genes are TRBV27 and TRBJ2-7; D is unclear. The length of the CDR3 is 12 residues. Germline V gene data show CDR1 as MNHEY and CDR2 as SMNVEV (reference sequence). V lost 3 bases, J lost 4 bases, and 7 bases lay in between.

This clone is termed medium-sized (0.01 to 0.1%). The chain is built from TRBV2 and TRBJ2-1; no clear D. The CDR3 covers 10 residues. In germline, CDR1 is SNHLY, CDR2 FYNNEI. The germline V and J ends were trimmed by 5 bases and 7 bases, with 3 bases remaining between them. The CDR3 spells CASSRNEQFF. CDR3 sequence (DNA): TGTGCCAGCAGTCGTAATGAGCAGTTCTTC.

The chain recombines TRBV29-1 with TRBJ1-3, with D possibly TRBD1 on 5 matching bases. The CDR3 is 14 residues long. Germline V CDR1 and CDR2: SQVTM, ANQGSEA. The ends were cut back, 5 bases at V and 0 bases at J, with 11 bases in the middle. Here the CDR3 reads CSVLGTSSGNTIYF. The CDR3 nucleotides read TGCAGCGTTCTGGGGACGAGCTCTGGAAACACCATATATTTT.

The chain joins TRBV29-1 to TRBJ1-6, with TRBD1 matching 10 bases. Germline-derived CDR1 and CDR2 are SQVTM and ANQGSEA. V lost 6 bases to trimming and J lost 6 bases; unmatched junction nucleotides: 2. The CDR3 has 13 amino acids. The CDR3 DNA reads as TGCAGCGTAGGGACAGGGGCTAATTCACCCCTCCACTTT. Residues: CSVGTGANSPLHF. Based on the CDR3 plus reference TRBV29-1 and TRBJ1-6, the full variable domain is SAVISQKPSRDICQRGTSLTIQCQVDSQVTMMFWYRQQPGQSLTLIATANQGSEATYESGFVIDKFPISRPNLTFSTLTVSNMSPEDSSIYLCSVGTGANSPLHFGNGTRLTVT.

V is TRBV5-1 and J is TRBJ1-1, with a tentative D call TRBD1 (6 bases). Trimming shortened V by 0 bases and J by 5 bases, and 14 bases separated the two germline ends. CDR1 and CDR2 (germline): SGHRS, YFSETQ. The CDR3 runs to 15 residues. CDR3 loop: CASSLVGALETEAFF. In DNA, the CDR3 is TGCGCCAGCAGCTTGGTGGGGGCGCTTGAAACTGAAGCTTTCTTT.

This chain connects TRBV7-2 to TRBJ2-7; 7 bases map to TRBD2. J gave up 5 bases and V 2 bases, and 9 bases lay outside the gene matches. CDR1 is SGHTA, CDR2 FQGNSA, per germline. This CDR3 is 15 amino acids long. The DNA of the CDR3 is TGTGCCAGCAGCTTAATGGTGGGCGGGAGTGACGAGCAGTACTTC. It is translated as CASSLMVGGSDEQYF.

The chain carries TRBV29-1 and TRBJ1-2; D is perhaps TRBD1 (5 bases). V shed 7 bases and J shed 4 bases, with 22 bases lying between them. Germline-derived CDR1 and CDR2 are SQVTM and ANQGSEA. The CDR3 is made up of 15 amino acids. CDR3 in amino acids: CSAGTALGWPYGYTF. CDR3 nucleotide sequence: TGCAGCGCCGGGACGGCACTAGGATGGCCCTATGGCTACACCTTC.